Below, 17 T cell receptor beta chains from the same sample are listed, as sequenced in a study of blood T cell repertoires in COVID-19. Assay used: immunoSEQ multiplex PCR; TCRdb lists only in-frame clones, some missing. This table has approximately 210,000 clones, roughly four fifths appearing once. The sample consisted of PBMCs or T cells enriched from blood (not recorded which). The receptors were sampled from a woman in her sixties or seventies who had recovered from COVID-19.

V is TRBV7-2 and J is TRBJ2-5; 8 bases map to TRBD2. J gave up 4 bases and V 2 bases, and 6 bases lay outside the gene matches. The CDR3 loop spans 15 amino acids. Germline assignment: CDR1 SGHTA and CDR2 FQGNSA. As DNA, the CDR3 is TGTGCCAGCAGCTTACAGCGGGGGCAGGTAGAGACCCAGTACTTC. It translates to CASSLQRGQVETQYF.

This clone showed up just once. This rearrangement joins TRBV19 to TRBJ1-2; tentatively, D is TRBD1 (6 bases). V lost 3 bases and J lost 3, with 8 bases in between. The CDR3 sequence is 13 residues long. Looked up from germline, CDR1 is LNHDA and CDR2 is SQIVND (reference sequence). CDR3 amino acids: CASSMTGDYGYTF. CDR3 sequence (DNA): TGTGCCAGTAGTATGACAGGCGACTATGGCTACACCTTC.

CDR3 coding DNA: TGTGCCAGCAGCTCGAGGATTACTAGCGGGGGGCGGGAGACCCAGTACTTC. Protein: CASSSRITSGGRETQYF. This chain connects TRBV7-8 to TRBJ2-5, with 12 bases lining up with TRBD2. The CDR3 has 17 amino acids. With V trimmed by 4 bases and J by 5 bases, 11 bases remained unmatched. Germline loops: CDR1 SGHVS, CDR2 FQNEAQ.

This clone was picked up one time. The chain combines TRBV10-3 with TRBJ2-3; tentative D call: TRBD1 (5 bases). The CDR3 sequence is 15 residues long. V lost 6 bases to trimming and J lost 2 bases, with 15 bases between them. Germline assignment: CDR1 ENHRY and CDR2 SYGVKD. CDR3 loop: CAIRTGQAFTDTQYF. CDR3 DNA: TGTGCCATCAGAACTGGACAAGCATTCACAGATACGCAGTATTTT.

This clone appeared a few times. The chain recombines TRBV6-6 with TRBJ2-2, with D tentatively TRBD1 (6 bases). The germline V gene encodes CDR1 MNHNY and CDR2 SVGAGI (reference sequence). The CDR3 runs to 15 residues. V lost 6 bases and J lost 6, with 17 bases in between. Written as DNA, the CDR3 is TGTGCCAGCAGACCCACGTTGGGGGCCCCCGGGGAGCTGTTTTTT. Its protein is CASRPTLGAPGELFF.

The gene calls are TRBV13 and TRBJ1-1; 7 nucleotides agree with TRBD1. V shed 2 bases and J 7 bases; nucleotides not matched to a gene: 4. The CDR3 has 13 residues. From germline, CDR1 is PRHDT and CDR2 FYEKMQ (reference sequence). CDR3 DNA sequence: TGTGCCAGCAGCTTAAAACAGGGGATTGAAGCTTTCTTT. Protein product: CASSLKQGIEAFF.

The rearrangement links TRBV5-4 to TRBJ2-5; TRBD1 aligns across 10 bases. V lost 0 bases and J lost 2; bases outside the gene matches: 1. The germline V gene encodes CDR1 SGHNT and CDR2 YYREEE (reference sequence). The CDR3 has 15 residues. The CDR3 sequence is CASSLAGQGQETQYF. The CDR3 nucleotides read TGTGCCAGCAGCTTGGCGGGACAGGGGCAAGAGACCCAGTACTTC.

This clone has only a few counts. CDR3: CASHLGGYEQYF. The CDR3 DNA follows: TGTGCCAGCCATCTAGGGGGCTACGAGCAGTACTTC. The chain recombines TRBV2 with TRBJ2-7, with a possible D match to TRBD1 (6 bases). There are 12 residues in the CDR3. Germline CDR1 SNHLY, CDR2 FYNNEI. Trimming shortened V by 8 bases and J by 3 bases, and 11 bases separated the two germline ends.

V usage is TRBV7-9 and J usage is TRBJ1-6; TRBD1 agrees at 10 bases. The CDR3 has 16 residues. After removal of 5 bases from V and 6 bases from J, the junction contained 7 bases not matched to a gene. Looked up from germline, CDR1 is SEHNR and CDR2 is FQNEAQ (reference sequence). For the CDR3, the DNA is TGTGCCAGCAGCCCACCGGGACAGGGGACTAATTCACCCCTCCACTTT. It codes for CASSPPGQGTNSPLHF. The variable domain in full, with the rest retrieved from reference TRBV7-9 and TRBJ1-6, is DTGVSQNPRHKITKRGQNVTFRCDPISEHNRLYWYRQTLGQGPEFLTYFQNEAQLEKSRLLSDRFSAERPKGSFSTLEIQRTEQGDSAMYLCASSPPGQGTNSPLHFGNGTRLTVT.

V is TRBV5-1 and J is TRBJ2-5; possibly TRBD2 for D (5 bases). With 0 bases removed from V and 5 bases from J, the gap between germline ends came to 8 bases. Per the germline V gene, CDR1 is SGHRS and CDR2 is YFSETQ. The CDR3 length is 13 residues. The chain's CDR3 is CASSLGPGETQYF. CDR3 DNA: TGCGCCAGCAGCTTGGGTCCGGGGGAGACCCAGTACTTC.

The J gene is TRBJ1-2, the V gene TRBV6-2 or TRBV6-3; TRBD1 matches at 7 bases. The ends lost 5 bases at V and 6 bases at J; junction bases unmatched: 6. Germline V gene sequence: CDR1 MNHEY, CDR2 SVGEGT. The CDR3 extends over 13 amino acids. CDR3 in amino acids: CASSQNRGNGYTF. In DNA form, the CDR3 reads TGTGCCAGCAGTCAAAACAGGGGAAATGGCTACACCTTC.

The chain couples TRBV11-2 to TRBJ2-2; no definite D call. The length of the CDR3 is 14 residues. V was trimmed by 0 bases and J by 5 bases, leaving 7 bases between them. The V gene's germline CDR1 is SGHAT and CDR2 FQNNGV. The chain's CDR3 is CASSLDRGTGELFF. CDR3 bases: TGTGCCAGCAGCTTAGATCGAGGAACCGGGGAGCTGTTTTTT.

The CDR3 spells CASSLTGPNEKLFF. The CDR3 nucleotides are TGTGCCAGCAGCTTGACAGGCCCGAATGAAAAACTGTTTTTT. The V call is TRBV7-2, the J call TRBJ1-4; tentative D call: TRBD1 (6 bases). This CDR3 comprises 14 residues. Germline V gene data show CDR1 as SGHTA and CDR2 as FQGNSA. V dropped 3 bases and J dropped 5 bases, with 10 bases sitting between them.

The genes are TRBV3-1 (or the pseudogene TRBV3-2) and TRBJ1-1; possible D gene TRBD1, 5 bases. The CDR3 runs 13 residues. V was trimmed by 3 bases and J by 10 bases, leaving 15 bases between them. Germline V gives CDR1 LGHDT, CDR2 YNNKEL (reference sequence). Here the CDR3 reads CASSQVESGVAFF. The DNA for the CDR3 is TGTGCCAGCAGCCAGGTAGAGTCGGGGGTAGCTTTCTTT.

This chain connects TRBV10-3 to TRBJ1-5, with no clear D. The CDR3 covers 14 residues. Germline CDR1 is ENHRY and CDR2 is SYGVKD. V dropped 2 bases and J dropped 2 bases, with 7 bases sitting between them. The CDR3 region is CAISEPPGNQPQHF. CDR3 coding DNA: TGTGCCATCAGTGAGCCCCCTGGCAATCAGCCCCAGCATTTT.

This clone was counted between two and nine times. The rearrangement uses TRBV11-2 and TRBJ1-5; 8 positions agree with TRBD1. The germline V gene encodes CDR1 SGHAT and CDR2 FQNNGV. V was clipped by 3 bases and J by 6 bases; unmatched bases: 4. This CDR3 is 14 amino acids long. Here the CDR3 reads CASSLDRVGQPQHF. CDR3 nucleotide sequence: TGTGCCAGCAGCTTGGACAGGGTGGGTCAGCCCCAGCATTTT.

The chain joins TRBV19 to TRBJ1-2, with D maybe TRBD1 (5 bases). V lost 6 bases, J lost 4 bases, and 12 bases lay in between. CDR3 length: 13 amino acids. Germline assignment: CDR1 LNHDA and CDR2 SQIVND (reference sequence). The CDR3 spells CASRGVLSYGYTF. DNA of the CDR3: TGTGCCAGTAGAGGGGTGTTAAGCTATGGCTACACCTTC.